These T cell receptor beta chains were read from a single sample in a study of CD8 T cells in ankylosing spondylitis. Via MiXCR, TCRdb re-called the 5' RACE reads, giving one row per CDR3 protein. The table shows about 360,000 distinct CDR3 sequences, with approximately 15% occurring only once. Sequencing input: blood, either unsorted or a sorted T cell fraction (not recorded which). These receptors all come from a male donor with ankylosing spondylitis or in good health (not recorded which). Both conserved end residues are part of each CDR3. Fields, in order: J gene, clone size, D gene, V gene, CDR3 DNA, CDR3 protein. The D gene is left open where the match is weak. Expanded clones are given a class, and other clones once, few, many or no size at all.

TRBJ1-1	-	TRBD1	TRBV5-5	TGTGCCAGCAGCTCCACAGGGGACACTGAAGCTTTCTTT	CASSSTGDTEAFF
TRBJ2-7	-	TRBD1	TRBV5-1	TGCGCCAGCAGCTCCCCGGGACAGGGGAACGAGCAGTACTTC	CASSSPGQGNEQYF
TRBJ2-3	many	TRBD2	TRBV20-1	TGCAGTGCGCCGAGTAGCGGGGGGACAGATACGCAGTATTTT	CSAPSSGGTDTQYF
TRBJ1-2	few	-	TRBV4-2	TGTGCCAGCAGCCAAGATACGACGGATCCTGTGGATGGCTACACCTTC	CASSQDTTDPVDGYTF
TRBJ2-7	-	TRBD1	TRBV12-3/TRBV12-4	TGTGCCAGCACCCTGACAGGGGGAATTTACGAGCAGTACTTC	CASTLTGGIYEQYF
TRBJ2-1	-	TRBD2	TRBV6-1	TGTGCCAGCAGTATTCGGCGGGCTAGCGGGAGGAATGAGCAGTTCTTC	CASSIRRASGRNEQFF
TRBJ1-5	many	-	TRBV15	TGTGCCACCAGCAGAGAGTTCGGGGTGCCTCAGCCCCAGCATTTT	CATSREFGVPQPQHF
TRBJ2-6	few	-	TRBV4-1	TGCGCCAGCAGCTCCCCTGGGGTGGTCCCCTCTGGGGCCAACGTCCTGACTTTC	CASSSPGVVPSGANVLTF
TRBJ2-3	-	TRBD2	TRBV6-4	TGTGCCAGCATGCGGCGGGCTAGCGGGGGTTTCACAGATACGCAGTATTTT	CASMRRASGGFTDTQYF
TRBJ1-5	many	-	TRBV3-1	TGTGCCAGCAGCGATGGCTGGGGCTCTCATCAGCCCCAGCATTTT	CASSDGWGSHQPQHF
TRBJ2-7	-	-	TRBV11-2	TGTGCCAGCAGTCAGGATCAGGGTGGCACCGAGCAGTACTTC	CASSQDQGGTEQYF
TRBJ1-1	-	-	TRBV6-5	TGTGCCAGCAGTTTTGCCTTTGGTGAGTTGAACACTGAAGCTTTCTTT	CASSFAFGELNTEAFF
TRBJ2-1	many	TRBD2	TRBV27	TGTGCCAGCAGCTTCGGGACTAGCGGGGGGGTTAATGAGCAGTTCTTC	CASSFGTSGGVNEQFF
TRBJ2-1	many	-	TRBV12-3/TRBV12-4	TGTGCCAGCAGCGAGCGGCGTAGCTCCTACAATGAGCAGTTCTTC	CASSERRSSYNEQFF
TRBJ2-2	-	-	TRBV10-3	TGTGCCCTCGGAAACGCCGGGGAGCTGTTTTTT	CALGNAGELFF
TRBJ1-1	few	-	TRBV3-1	TGTGCCAGCAGGACCGGGTCCTCGAACACTGAAGCTTTCTTT	CASRTGSSNTEAFF
TRBJ1-2	few	-	TRBV6-1	TGTGCCAGCAGCAGGACTTTCTATGGCTACACCTTC	CASSRTFYGYTF
TRBJ2-5	-	-	TRBV29-1	TGCAGCGTTGAAGGGGGCCAAGAGACCCAGTACTTC	CSVEGGQETQYF
TRBJ2-1	many	TRBD2	TRBV12-3/TRBV12-4	TGTGCCAGCAGCCGGCGGGGGGGTTACAATGAGCAGTTCTTC	CASSRRGGYNEQFF
TRBJ1-1	-	-	TRBV20-1	TGCAGTGCTACAATTGGGACCGGCGGGGCTTTCTTT	CSATIGTGGAFF
TRBJ2-3	few	-	TRBV24-1	TGTGCCACCAGTGACAGGGCGACTACAGATACGCAGTATTTT	CATSDRATTDTQYF
TRBJ2-2	few	TRBD1	TRBV2	TGTGCCAGCAGTGAAGACAGGGGGGACGGGGAGCTGTTTTTT	CASSEDRGDGELFF
TRBJ1-2	-	TRBD1	TRBV6-1	TGTGCCAGCAAAAATAGGGGGCAGCTCTATGGCTACACCTTC	CASKNRGQLYGYTF
TRBJ2-7	few	TRBD1	TRBV28	TGTGCCAGCAGATCCGGGACAGGGTTTTACGAGCAGTACTTC	CASRSGTGFYEQYF
TRBJ2-7	few	-	TRBV7-9	TGTGCCAGCAGCCCGATGCTGGGCTCCTACGAGCAGTACTTC	CASSPMLGSYEQYF
TRBJ2-2	few	TRBD1	TRBV6-1	TGTGCCAGCAGCAACACAGGGGGCAACACCGGGGAGCTGTTTTTT	CASSNTGGNTGELFF
TRBJ2-1	few	-	TRBV5-1	TGCGCCAGCAGCTTGGCACTAGTCGGTGAGCAGTTCTTC	CASSLALVGEQFF
TRBJ2-5	-	-	TRBV5-5	TGTGCCAGCAGCCCCAGAGGCTTCCAAGAGACCCAGTACTTC	CASSPRGFQETQYF
TRBJ2-1	-	TRBD2	TRBV6-5	TGTGCCAGCAGTTACTCAGGGCTAGCGGAACCCTACAATGAGCAGTTCTTC	CASSYSGLAEPYNEQFF
TRBJ1-1	-	-	TRBV5-1	TGCGCCAGCAGCTTCAAAGAGTCGAACACTGAAGCTTTCTTT	CASSFKESNTEAFF
TRBJ2-1	many	TRBD2	TRBV5-1	TGCGCCAGCAGCTTGGCTGGCGGGGGGTCCAATGAGCAGTTCTTC	CASSLAGGGSNEQFF
TRBJ1-1	few	-	TRBV3-1	TGTGCCAGCAGCCCGAGCTTGGGCACTGAAGCTTTCTTT	CASSPSLGTEAFF
TRBJ2-7	few	-	TRBV5-1	TGCGCCAGCAGCCCCTTGGGCGCTCGAGGCGCCTACGAGCAGTACTTC	CASSPLGARGAYEQYF
TRBJ1-1	-	-	TRBV18	TGTGCCAGCTCACCAAGGCAGGCGCTCGACACTGAAGCTTTCTTT	CASSPRQALDTEAFF
TRBJ2-3	-	-	TRBV6-4	TGTGCCAGCAGTGACTCTCAGGGGACGGCAGATACGCAGTATTTT	CASSDSQGTADTQYF
TRBJ1-2	few	-	TRBV6-1	TGTGCCAGCTCGATGGATGAAAACTATGGCTACACCTTC	CASSMDENYGYTF
TRBJ2-2	-	TRBD2	TRBV25-1	TGTGCCAGCAGGGGGAGCGGGGTTTACACCGGGGAGCTGTTTTTT	CASRGSGVYTGELFF
TRBJ2-2	-	-	TRBV7-8	TGTGCCAGCAGCTCCGTCCTAGGAAACTCGAACACCGGGGAGCTGTTTTTT	CASSSVLGNSNTGELFF
TRBJ2-1	few	-	TRBV28	TGTGCCAGCAGCCCTTTAGACAGTAACAATGAGCAGTTCTTC	CASSPLDSNNEQFF
TRBJ2-1	few	-	TRBV5-1	TGCGCCAGCAGCTTGCCGAGGGATTGGGCCAATGAGCAGTTCTTC	CASSLPRDWANEQFF
TRBJ2-7	-	-	TRBV12-3/TRBV12-4	TGTGCCAGCAGTGTGGACGCTCTAGCCTACGAGCAGTACTTC	CASSVDALAYEQYF
TRBJ1-5	-	-	TRBV27	TGTGCCAGCAGTTATTCCCCCAGAGGCAATCAGCCCCAGCATTTT	CASSYSPRGNQPQHF
TRBJ2-7	-	-	TRBV21-1	TGTGCCAGCCCCCTGAGGTTTAGAAGCTCCTACGAGCAGTACTTC	CASPLRFRSSYEQYF
TRBJ2-5	-	TRBD2	TRBV11-3	TGTGCCAGCAGCTTAGGCGGGGGGAACCAAGAGACCCAGTACTTC	CASSLGGGNQETQYF
TRBJ2-3	few	-	TRBV5-1	TGCGCCAGCAGCTTCCCCGGAGAAGATACGCAGTATTTT	CASSFPGEDTQYF